This T cell receptor (beta chain) was sequenced in a study of T-cell memory formation after mild COVID-19 (dated by TCRdb to about 2021). Study-wide context: TCR sequence clusters from the two donors were largely donor specific. T-cell clones expanding and contracting after mild COVID-19 in two donors were tracked by longitudinal TCRalpha and TCRbeta repertoire sequencing. The cohort comprised two young, previously healthy adult volunteers, one female and one male.

Counted from cysteine to phenylalanine, this CDR3 has 16 amino acids. Of the read, only the CDR3 DNA is kept; its 48 bases are in frame from base 1. The trim is 1 base for V and 6 bases for J, with a gap of 17 bases between the germline ends. The germline V gene gives CDR1 as SGHVS and CDR2 as FQNEAQ. Overall study results and their limits: Contracting CD4+ clones were located mainly in the CM and EM memory subsets, whereas CD8+ clones were found to be enriched in EMRA. Whether the second-wave clones peaking on day 37 were SARS-CoV-2 specific was not confirmed. From day 15 to 85, contracting clones showed balanced CD4/CD8 phenotypes, whereas a second wave of clones that expanded from day 15 to 37 leaned towards CD4+. The study covered only a couple of mild cases, and larger cohorts including severe cases with pre-infection samples were considered necessary. Some responding clones were detected in pre-infection memory, suggesting pre-existing cross-reactive memory T cells joined the SARS-CoV-2 response.

Ficoll-Paque density gradient centrifugation was used to isolate PBMCs. Sequenced using an Illumina NovaSeq 6000. TCRalpha and TCRbeta cDNA libraries were built by 5'RACE with constant-segment primers, adding sample barcodes and unique molecular identifiers. RNA was extracted from every sample with Trizol reagent. The libraries were amplified in two PCR steps, and the second step added a second sample barcode and Illumina TruSeq adapters. Sequencing of the libraries was done on an Illumina NovaSeq, producing 2 x 150 bp paired-end reads. The study's processing was this. Reads were demultiplexed and collapsed into UMI-guided consensus sequences with migec v1.2.7. With mixcr v2.1.11, UMI consensuses were aligned to TRA and TRB V and J templates and assembled into clonotypes. A clonotype was counted as expanded or contracted only when both edgeR and NoisET called the clonotype significant, with the noise models trained on biological replicates. edgeR calls used a false discovery rate-adjusted p below 0.01 and a log2 fold-change threshold of 1. PCA with hierarchical clustering of max-normalized trajectories of the 1000 most abundant clonotypes was used as exploratory dynamics analysis. Each responding clone was given a CD4 or CD8 phenotype based on the CD4+ and CD8+ repertoires, which had been sequenced separately. TCRdb trimmed public reads at Q25 via fastp, called clones via MiXCR and kept in-frame beta chains. CDR3 protein duplicates are merged, each entry listing the most common genes and DNA. The V and J calls and clone size come from TCRdb's table, not from the authors' own analysis. The sample table lists a few hundred thousand distinct CDR3 sequences, 20% to 30% of them with a count of one. The ten largest account for 8.8% of the sample.

This clonotype was counted only a few times. The clone's antigen remains unknown. Base qualities are not recorded, but no much larger clone differs from it by a single base. Sequencing used PBMCs or a T cell subset sorted from them (not recorded which). The source is an adult woman who had mild COVID-19 (a few samples of this study predate the infection). The sample titles of this study are shuffled in the database, so cell type and time point are left out; the donor was told from shared clones. Recombination connected TRBV7-8 to TRBJ2-3; matching of 5 bases hints at TRBD1 as the D gene. The DNA sequence follows: TGTGCCAGCAGCTTAGTTAGGGTAGGGGATAGGGATACGCAGTATTTT. Translated, this gives CASSLVRVGDRDTQYF.